Here is one T cell receptor beta chain with its context. This entry comes from a study of technical replicates of blood from several donors. Method: immunoSEQ multiplex PCR; TCRdb's copy keeps in-frame clones and lacks some. The sample consists of about 94,000 clones, 90% to 96% of them appearing once. The V segment lost 4 bases and the J segment 3 bases; nucleotides outside the gene matches: 3. Looked up from germline, CDR1 is MDHEN and CDR2 is SYDVKM. This CDR3 has 14 amino acids. The source material was T cells isolated from PBMCs. The sequence came from a human donor in good health. The rearrangement uses TRBV28 and TRBJ2-7, with TRBD1 matching 10 bases. For the CDR3, the DNA is TGTGCCAGCAGTTCCGGACAGGGGGTCTACGAGCAGTACTTC. Translation gives CASSSGQGVYEQYF. Looking up the rest from reference TRBV28 and TRBJ2-7 gives the full variable domain: DVKVTQSSRYLVKRTGEKVFLECVQDMDHENMFWYRQDPGLGLRLIYFSYDVKMKEKGDIPEGYSVSREKKERFSLILESASTNQTSMYLCASSSGQGVYEQYFGPGTRLTVT.